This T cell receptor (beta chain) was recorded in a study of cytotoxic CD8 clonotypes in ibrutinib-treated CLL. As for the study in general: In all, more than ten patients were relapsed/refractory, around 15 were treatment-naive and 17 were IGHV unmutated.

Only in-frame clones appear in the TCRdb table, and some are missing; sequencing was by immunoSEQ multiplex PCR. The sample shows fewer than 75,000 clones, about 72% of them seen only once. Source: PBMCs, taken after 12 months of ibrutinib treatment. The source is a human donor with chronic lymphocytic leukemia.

Here the CDR3 reads CASSSGSNTEAFF. The DNA for the CDR3 is TGTGCCAGTAGTTCGGGATCAAACACTGAAGCTTTCTTT. V usage is TRBV19 and J usage is TRBJ1-1; D is ambiguous. CDR1 and CDR2 (germline): LNHDA, SQIVND (reference sequence). This CDR3 is built from 13 residues. V lost 5 bases, J lost 2 bases, and 9 bases lay in between.